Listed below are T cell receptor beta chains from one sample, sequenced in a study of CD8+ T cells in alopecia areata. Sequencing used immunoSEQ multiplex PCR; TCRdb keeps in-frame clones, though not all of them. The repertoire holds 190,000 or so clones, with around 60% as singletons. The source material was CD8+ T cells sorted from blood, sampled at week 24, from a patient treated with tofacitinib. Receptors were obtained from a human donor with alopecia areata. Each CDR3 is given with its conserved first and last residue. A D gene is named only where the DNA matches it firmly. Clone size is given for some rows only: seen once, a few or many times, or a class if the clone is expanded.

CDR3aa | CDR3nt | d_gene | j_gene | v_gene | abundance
CALADPEAFF | TGTGCCCTAGCGGACCCTGAAGCTTTCTTT | . | TRBJ1-1 | TRBV30 | .
CSALGGLGYEQYF | TGCAGCGCCTTAGGAGGGTTAGGCTACGAGCAGTACTTC | . | TRBJ2-7 | TRBV29-1 | once
CAWRPRRDSYEQYF | TGTGCCTGGAGACCACGGAGGGACTCCTACGAGCAGTACTTC | . | TRBJ2-7 | TRBV30 | few
CASSLTGFAYGYTF | TGTGCCAGCAGCCTCACAGGGTTCGCCTATGGCTACACCTTC | . | TRBJ1-2 | TRBV27 | .
CAWSELKAYEQYF | TGTGCCTGGAGTGAGCTCAAAGCCTACGAGCAGTACTTC | . | TRBJ2-7 | TRBV30 | .
CATSRDRYEQFF | TGTGCCACCAGCAGAGATCGATATGAGCAGTTCTTC | . | TRBJ2-1 | TRBV15 | .
CASRSGNSPLHF | TGTGCCAGCAGATCAGGGAATTCACCCCTCCACTTT | . | TRBJ1-6 | TRBV5-6 | .
CSVNRVSRGNTDTQYF | TGCAGCGTGAACAGAGTTAGTCGGGGAAACACAGATACGCAGTATTTT | . | TRBJ2-3 | TRBV29-1 | few
CASSPGQGSPEAFF | TGTGCCAGCAGCCCGGGACAGGGAAGCCCTGAAGCTTTCTTT | TRBD1 | TRBJ1-1 | TRBV6-5 | .
CASSLAGADTGELFF | TGCGCCAGCAGCTTGGCCGGTGCCGACACCGGGGAGCTGTTTTTT | . | TRBJ2-2 | TRBV5-1 | .
CASSPAAVVPSDTQYF | TGTGCCAGCAGCCCGGCCGCCGTCGTACCATCGGATACGCAGTATTTT | . | TRBJ2-3 | TRBV2 | few
CSVPDRDGYGYTF | TGCAGCGTCCCGGACAGGGACGGCTATGGCTACACCTTC | TRBD1 | TRBJ1-2 | TRBV29-1 | few
CSVGGETYEQYF | TGCAGCGTTGGGGGGGAAACCTACGAGCAGTACTTC | . | TRBJ2-7 | TRBV29-1 | .
CASSPRTGANEKLFF | TGTGCCAGCAGCCCGAGGACAGGGGCTAATGAAAAACTGTTTTTT | TRBD1 | TRBJ1-4 | TRBV7-6 | .
CASSVSGSEAFF | TGTGCCAGCAGCGTATCTGGTTCTGAAGCTTTCTTT | . | TRBJ1-1 | TRBV9 | .
CTSGDGSEAFF | TGCACCAGTGGAGATGGATCTGAAGCTTTCTTT | . | TRBJ1-1 | TRBV5-1 | .
CASSTGGSRPLHF | TGTGCCAGCAGTACAGGGGGGTCCCGACCCCTCCACTTT | TRBD1 | TRBJ1-6 | TRBV27 | .
CASSGRTSGPSYNEQFF | TGTGCCAGCAGTGGTCGGACTAGCGGCCCCTCCTACAATGAGCAGTTCTTC | TRBD2 | TRBJ2-1 | TRBV7-9 | .
CASSHPSEVPDTQYF | TGCGCCAGCAGCCATCCTAGCGAGGTCCCAGATACGCAGTATTTT | . | TRBJ2-3 | TRBV4-1 | .
CSATGQGAGYTF | TGCAGCGCAACGGGACAGGGGGCTGGCTACACCTTC | TRBD1 | TRBJ1-2 | TRBV29-1 | .
CAISGQGVNSPLHF | TGTGCCATCAGCGGACAGGGCGTAAATTCACCCCTCCACTTT | TRBD1 | TRBJ1-6 | TRBV10-3 | .
CSATLTGGNQPQHF | TGCAGCGCAACGCTGACAGGGGGCAATCAGCCCCAGCATTTT | TRBD1 | TRBJ1-5 | TRBV29-1 | .
CASRGNYEQYF | TGTGCCAGTAGGGGTAACTACGAGCAGTACTTC | . | TRBJ2-7 | TRBV4-2 | .
CASSYRGYNEQFF | TGTGCCAGCAGTTACCGGGGTTACAATGAGCAGTTCTTC | . | TRBJ2-1 | TRBV6-6 | .